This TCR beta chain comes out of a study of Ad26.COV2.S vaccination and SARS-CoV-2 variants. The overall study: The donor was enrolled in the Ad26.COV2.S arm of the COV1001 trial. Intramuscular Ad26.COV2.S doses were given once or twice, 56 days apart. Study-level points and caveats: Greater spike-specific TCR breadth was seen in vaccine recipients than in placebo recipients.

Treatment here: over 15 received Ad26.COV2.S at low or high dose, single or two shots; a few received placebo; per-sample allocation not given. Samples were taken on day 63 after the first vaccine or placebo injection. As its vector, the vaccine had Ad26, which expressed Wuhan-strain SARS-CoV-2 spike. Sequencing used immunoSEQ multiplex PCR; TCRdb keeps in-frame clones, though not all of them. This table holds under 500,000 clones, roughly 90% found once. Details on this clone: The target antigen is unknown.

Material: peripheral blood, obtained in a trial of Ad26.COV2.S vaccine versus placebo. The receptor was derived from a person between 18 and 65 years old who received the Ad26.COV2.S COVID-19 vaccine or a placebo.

CDR3: CASSPGWGGETQYF. Here the CDR3 DNA reads TGTGCCAGCTCACCCGGTTGGGGAGGAGAGACCCAGTACTTC. The J gene is TRBJ2-5, the V gene TRBV7-9, with a tentative D call TRBD2 (6 bases). The CDR3 sequence is 14 residues long. CDR1 and CDR2 from the germline V gene are SEHNR and FQNEAQ (reference sequence). V was shortened by 8 bases and J by 4 bases, with 17 bases between the two germline ends. Based on the CDR3 plus reference TRBV7-9 and TRBJ2-5, the full variable domain is DTGVSQNPRHKITKRGQNVTFRCDPISEHNRLYWYRQTLGQGPEFLTYFQNEAQLEKSRLLSDRFSAERPKGSFSTLEIQRTEQGDSAMYLCASSPGWGGETQYFGPGTRLLVL.